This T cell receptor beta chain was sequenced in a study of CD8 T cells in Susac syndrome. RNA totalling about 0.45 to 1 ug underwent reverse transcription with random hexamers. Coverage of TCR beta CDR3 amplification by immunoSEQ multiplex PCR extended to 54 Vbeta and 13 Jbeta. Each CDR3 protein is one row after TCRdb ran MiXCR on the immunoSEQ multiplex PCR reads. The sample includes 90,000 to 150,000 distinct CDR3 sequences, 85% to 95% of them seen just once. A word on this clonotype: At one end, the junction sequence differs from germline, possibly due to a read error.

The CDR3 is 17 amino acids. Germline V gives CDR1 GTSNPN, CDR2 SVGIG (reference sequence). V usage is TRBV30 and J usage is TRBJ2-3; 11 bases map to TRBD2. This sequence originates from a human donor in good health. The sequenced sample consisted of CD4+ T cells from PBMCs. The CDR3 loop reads CARSVRRTSGQTDTQYF. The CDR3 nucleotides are TGTGCCCGGAGTGTACGCAGGACTAGCGGGCAGACAGATACGCAGTATTTT. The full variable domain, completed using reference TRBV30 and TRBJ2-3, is SQTIHQWPATLVQPVGSPLSLECTVEGTSNPNLYWYRQAAGRGLQLLFYSVGIGQISSEVPQNLSASRPQDRQFILSSKKLLLSDSGFYLCARSVRRTSGQTDTQYFGPGTRLTVL.